The sequence of this T cell receptor (beta chain) was determined in a study of blood T cell repertoires in COVID-19. On the study more broadly: The study drew acute and convalescent COVID-19 samples from the United States, Italy and Spain. PBMCs, B-cell-depleted T cells, or T cells were the source of the cDNA or gDNA that made up the material.

Profiling relied on immunoSEQ multiplex PCR, and the TCRdb table lists in-frame clones only, not all of them. The table includes about 80,000 clones, around 76% detected once. There are 14 residues in the CDR3. Trimming left V 5 bases short and J 8 bases short, with 16 bases between. Looked up from germline, CDR1 is SGHTA and CDR2 is FQGNSA. The gene calls are TRBV7-2 and TRBJ1-5; the D gene is possibly TRBD1 (5 bases). Sequenced material: peripheral blood. The TCR comes from a human donor in a cohort sampled during active COVID-19. The CDR3 bases are TGTGCCAGCAGCGCCCAGGGAGGAGGGAAGCCCCAGCATTTT. Its protein is CASSAQGGGKPQHF.